Below are 14 T cell receptor beta chains sequenced from a single sample in a study of OX40 agonist ivuxolimab in advanced cancers. Here immunoSEQ multiplex PCR was the method, and the copy in TCRdb shows in-frame clones only, minus some. The repertoire holds some 70,000 clones, roughly 90% seen once, with more than 1% in the top ten. The starting material was CD4+ or CD8+ T cells sorted from blood, obtained in a trial of the OX40 agonist ivuxolimab. Source of these receptors: an adult with an advanced solid tumor such as melanoma, head and neck, liver or kidney cancer.

V usage is TRBV18 and J usage is TRBJ1-2; 8 bases are shared with TRBD1. V shed 5 bases and J 5 bases; nucleotides not matched to a gene: 4. Germline lookup yields CDR1 KGHSH and CDR2 LQKENI. The CDR3 has 13 amino acids. The CDR3 sequence is CASSGQGGYGYTF. As DNA, the CDR3 is TGTGCCAGCTCAGGACAGGGAGGGTATGGCTACACCTTC.

The chain is built from TRBV9 and TRBJ2-1; 10 bases map to TRBD2. This CDR3 has 15 residues. Trimming cost V 0 bases and J 9 bases; bases outside gene matches: 6. From germline, CDR1 is SGDLS and CDR2 YYNGEE. The CDR3 loop reads CASSVDERGGLEQFF. In nucleotides, the CDR3 is TGTGCCAGCAGCGTAGATGAGCGGGGGGGCCTTGAGCAGTTCTTC.

V and J are TRBV6-6 and TRBJ2-2; 9 bases fit TRBD2. The CDR3 totals 15 residues. Looked up from germline, CDR1 is MNHNY and CDR2 is SVGAGI (reference sequence). V shed 0 bases, J shed 6 bases, and the junction held 2 bases outside the gene matches. The CDR3 bases are TGTGCCAGCAGTTACTCTAGCGGGGGTTCCGGGGAGCTGTTTTTT. This encodes CASSYSSGGSGELFF.

This clone was seen once. The chain employs TRBV9 and TRBJ2-1, with D tentatively TRBD2 (6 bases). This CDR3 comprises 19 residues. In germline, CDR1 is SGDLS, CDR2 YYNGEE. V was clipped by 4 bases and J by 0 bases, with 23 bases between them. CDR3 loop: CASSPEGLAQRSSYNEQFF. The CDR3 DNA sequence: TGTGCCAGCAGCCCAGAGGGCCTAGCGCAAAGGAGCTCCTACAATGAGCAGTTCTTC.

The rearrangement links TRBV9 to TRBJ1-5; TRBD1 matches at 8 bases. V lost 5 bases, J lost 7 bases, and 8 bases stayed unmatched. CDR1 is SGDLS and CDR2 is YYNGEE in the germline V gene. The CDR3 covers 14 residues. CDR3 DNA sequence: TGTGCCAGCAGTGCTTCAGGGGGCGTGCAGCCCCAGCATTTT. It codes for CASSASGGVQPQHF.

V is TRBV6-5 and J is TRBJ1-5; D is uncertain. Germline V gene lookup returns CDR1 MNHEY and CDR2 SVGAGI. Deletions cut 2 bases from V and 4 bases from J, with 12 bases between. The CDR3 is made up of 15 amino acids. The CDR3 sequence: CASSYGHPRNQPQHF. Written as DNA, the CDR3 is TGTGCCAGCAGTTACGGGCACCCTCGGAATCAGCCCCAGCATTTT.

The table lists this clone with a few counts. The chain carries TRBV5-4 and TRBJ1-1, with D uncertain. The germline V and J ends were trimmed by 1 base and 0 bases, with 4 bases remaining between them. The CDR3 covers 13 residues. Germline values: CDR1 SGHNT, CDR2 YYREEE (reference sequence). CDR3 in DNA: TGTGCCAGCAGCTTGTCCCTGAACACTGAAGCTTTCTTT. This codes for CASSLSLNTEAFF.

The chain recombines TRBV18 with TRBJ2-2; 7 positions agree with TRBD2. The V gene's germline CDR1 is KGHSH and CDR2 LQKENI. V lost 2 bases to trimming and J lost 2 bases; unmatched junction nucleotides: 5. The CDR3 is made up of 16 amino acids. CDR3 region: CASSPSSGVNTGELFF. CDR3 in DNA: TGTGCCAGCTCACCAAGCAGCGGGGTTAACACCGGGGAGCTGTTTTTT.

The chain uses TRBV19 and TRBJ1-2, with D perhaps matching TRBD1 (6 bases). V lost 3 bases and J 4 bases, leaving 15 bases between the germline ends. This CDR3 spans 15 amino acids. Germline loops: CDR1 LNHDA, CDR2 SQIVND (reference sequence). The CDR3 region has the DNA TGTGCCAGTAGTATCCAGGGGACGAAGCCCTATGGCTACACCTTC. It encodes CASSIQGTKPYGYTF.

This chain uses TRBV6-5 with TRBJ2-1; weak D call: TRBD1 (5 bases). The V gene lost 6 bases and the J gene lost 9 bases, with 21 bases spanning the gap. Germline V gives CDR1 MNHEY, CDR2 SVGAGI. CDR3 length: 15 amino acids. The CDR3 here is CASRTLDRLQGEQFF. The CDR3 bases are TGTGCCAGCAGAACACTCGACAGACTGCAAGGTGAGCAGTTCTTC.

CDR3 loop: CASSWDVGRTEAFF. CDR3 nucleotides: TGTGCCAGCAGTTGGGACGTTGGGAGAACTGAAGCTTTCTTT. The chain joins TRBV27 to TRBJ1-1, with D maybe TRBD1 (5 bases). The CDR3 spans 14 residues. The germline V and J ends were trimmed by 4 bases and 5 bases, with 14 bases remaining between them. CDR1 is MNHEY and CDR2 is SMNVEV in the germline V gene (reference sequence).

CDR3 protein: CASSRGPTDTGELFF. The CDR3, as DNA: TGCGCCAGCAGCAGGGGACCGACGGACACCGGGGAGCTGTTTTTT. The chain uses TRBV5-1 and TRBJ2-2; perhaps D is TRBD1 or TRBD2 (5 bases each). Germline assignment: CDR1 SGHRS and CDR2 YFSETQ. The CDR3 contains 15 residues. V lost 4 bases and J lost 3, with 13 bases in between.

The CDR3 here is CASSKGIYGYTF. The CDR3 bases are TGTGCCAGTAGTAAAGGGATCTATGGCTACACCTTC. The gene calls are TRBV19 and TRBJ1-2; no clear D gene. The germline V gene has CDR1 LNHDA and CDR2 SQIVND (reference sequence). The V end was cut by 4 bases, the J end by 4 bases, with 7 bases between. This CDR3 is built from 12 residues.

The chain joins TRBV5-1 to TRBJ1-4; 7 bases are shared with TRBD1. CDR1 is SGHRS, CDR2 YFSETQ, per germline. The CDR3 runs to 17 residues. V trimming: 4 bases; J trimming: 0 bases; junction bases outside the gene matches: 9. Written as DNA, the CDR3 is TGCGCCAGCAGCCGACAGGGAACTACGTCAACTAATGAAAAACTGTTTTTT. This sequence encodes CASSRQGTTSTNEKLFF.